The 32 T cell receptor beta chains given below trace back to one sample, sequenced in a study of shared clonotypes between healthy human individuals. Repertoires were generated with immunoSEQ multiplex PCR, while TCRdb's copy carries only in-frame clones and drops some. The repertoire consists of approximately 2.1 million clones, with more than 80% occurring once and the leading ten covering 0.35% to 0.45%. Sequenced sample: naive CD4+ T cells from PBMCs. Subset indicated: CD45RA+ positively selected. These receptors originate from a man between 18 and 35 years old in good health. Some clones in this sample may be carry-over from other donors' samples.

J is TRBJ1-1 and V is TRBV5-5; unclear D gene. The germline gives CDR1 SGHKS, CDR2 YYEKEE (reference sequence). V lost 2 bases and J 0 bases, leaving 8 bases between the germline ends. CDR3 length equals 14 residues. CDR3 in amino acids: CASSFTPLNTEAFF. CDR3 DNA: TGTGCCAGCAGCTTTACCCCTTTGAACACTGAAGCTTTCTTT.

V gene TRBV12-5 combines with J gene TRBJ2-1, with D uncertain. V lost 1 base and J 2 bases, leaving 9 bases between the germline ends. Looked up from germline, CDR1 is LGHNT and CDR2 is FRNRAP. The CDR3 loop spans 15 amino acids. The CDR3 sequence is CASGLGLQTYNEQFF. Here the CDR3 DNA reads TGTGCTAGTGGTTTGGGGCTCCAAACCTACAATGAGCAGTTCTTC.

This clone was counted once. The gene calls are TRBV18 and TRBJ2-1, with 13 positions matching TRBD2. Germline V gene sequence: CDR1 KGHSH, CDR2 LQKENI. V trimming: 6 bases; J trimming: 8 bases; junction bases outside the gene matches: 13. The CDR3 runs to 17 residues. CDR3 protein: CASSPGTSGNSGDEQFF. CDR3 DNA: TGTGCCAGCTCGCCCGGGACTAGCGGGAATAGTGGCGATGAGCAGTTCTTC.

The rearrangement joins TRBV14 to TRBJ1-5; D is undetermined. The V gene's germline CDR1 is SGHDN and CDR2 FVKESK. The CDR3 runs to 14 residues. Trimming cost V 4 bases and J 0 bases, with 7 bases left between them. The CDR3 DNA reads as TGTGCCAGCAGCCCCGGAGGTAGCAATCAGCCCCAGCATTTT. It encodes CASSPGGSNQPQHF.

V and J are TRBV7-9 and TRBJ1-1; 7 bases are a match to TRBD1. Per the germline V gene, CDR1 is SEHNR and CDR2 is FQNEAQ (reference sequence). The CDR3 has 15 residues. After removal of 4 bases from V and 1 base from J, the junction contained 6 bases not matched to a gene. CDR3 loop: CASSSAGGGNTEAFF. CDR3 in DNA: TGTGCCAGCAGCTCTGCAGGGGGGGGGAACACTGAAGCTTTCTTT.

This clone was detected once. Other DNA sequences in the same sample also yield this CDR3. This rearrangement joins TRBV5-1 to TRBJ2-1; 12 nucleotides agree with TRBD2. The CDR3 covers 15 residues. The V gene's germline CDR1 is SGHRS and CDR2 YFSETQ. With V trimmed by 2 bases and J by 8 bases, 5 bases remained unmatched. The DNA for the CDR3 is TGCGCCAGCAGCTTACTAGCGGGAGGTCCCGATGAGCAGTTCTTC. Protein: CASSLLAGGPDEQFF.

CDR3 protein: CASRDRTGGAYEQYF. In nucleotides, the CDR3 is TGTGCCAGTAGAGATCGGACAGGGGGTGCCTACGAGCAGTACTTC. The genes are TRBV19 and TRBJ2-7, with 10 bases that match TRBD1. Germline assignment: CDR1 LNHDA and CDR2 SQIVND (reference sequence). This CDR3 is built from 15 residues. After removal of 6 bases from V and 2 bases from J, the junction contained 7 bases not matched to a gene.

The chain recombines TRBV18 with TRBJ2-1, with 7 bases identical to TRBD2. The CDR3 totals 15 residues. Germline assignment: CDR1 KGHSH and CDR2 LQKENI. Germline trimming cut 3 bases from V and 7 bases from J; bases unmatched to any gene: 9. DNA for the CDR3: TGTGCCAGCTCACCCCTTGCGGGAGTTCAAAATGAGCAGTTCTTC. This encodes CASSPLAGVQNEQFF. The full variable domain, in which reference TRBV18 and TRBJ2-1 provide the parts outside the CDR3, is NAGVMQNPRHLVRRRGQEARLRCSPMKGHSHVYWYRQLPEEGLKFMVYLQKENIIDESGMPKERFSAEFPKEGPSILRIQQVVRGDSAAYFCASSPLAGVQNEQFFGPGTRLTVL.

Note on this clone: The sample carries other DNA sequences with the same CDR3. J is TRBJ2-7 and V is TRBV9; no clear D. V was trimmed by 0 bases and J by 2 bases, leaving 12 bases between them. This CDR3 has 15 amino acids. Germline lookup yields CDR1 SGDLS and CDR2 YYNGEE. The CDR3 sequence is CASSVVPGPTYEQYF. CDR3 nucleotides: TGTGCCAGCAGCGTAGTTCCCGGGCCTACCTACGAGCAGTACTTC.

This chain connects TRBV5-1 to TRBJ2-2; possibly TRBD2 for D (5 bases). Germline V gives CDR1 SGHRS, CDR2 YFSETQ. Trimming left V 1 base short and J 2 bases short, with 9 bases between. This CDR3 is built from 15 residues. CDR3: CASSLSLVNTGELFF. The CDR3 DNA sequence: TGCGCCAGCAGCTTGTCACTAGTAAACACCGGGGAGCTGTTTTTT. Together with reference TRBV5-1 and TRBJ2-2, the CDR3 gives the full variable domain: KAGVTQTPRYLIKTRGQQVTLSCSPISGHRSVSWYQQTPGQGLQFLFEYFSETQRNKGNFPGRFSGRQFSNSRSEMNVSTLELGDSALYLCASSLSLVNTGELFFGEGSRLTVL.

This chain uses TRBV6-1 with TRBJ2-7, with 7 bases identical to TRBD1. This CDR3 is built from 15 residues. J lost 0 bases, V lost 6 bases, and 8 bases had no gene match. Per the germline V gene, CDR1 is MNHNS and CDR2 is SASEGT. CDR3 sequence reads: CASSDRQGHSYEQYF. The CDR3 DNA reads TGTGCCAGCAGCGATAGACAGGGCCACTCCTACGAGCAGTACTTC.

The rearrangement uses TRBV28 and TRBJ1-3; D not certain. The CDR3 consists of 15 residues. CDR1 and CDR2 (germline): MDHEN, SYDVKM. V was shortened by 1 base and J by 0 bases, with 7 bases between the two germline ends. CDR3 sequence: CASSLLAPSGNTIYF. CDR3 DNA: TGTGCCAGCAGTTTATTAGCCCCCTCTGGAAACACCATATATTTT.

The V call is TRBV7-7, the J call TRBJ2-5, with 8 bases that match TRBD1. V lost 0 bases and J lost 3; bases outside the gene matches: 3. Per germline, CDR1 SSHAT and CDR2 FNYEAQ (reference sequence). This CDR3 region has 15 residues. DNA for the CDR3: TGTGCCAGCAGCTTAGCCGCAGGGGGCGAAGAGACCCAGTACTTC. Protein product: CASSLAAGGEETQYF.

This chain uses TRBV7-9 with TRBJ1-4; TRBD1 is a possible D gene (5 bases). The CDR3 is 14 residues long. Trimming stripped 3 bases from V and 7 bases from J, with 12 bases between. Germline lookup yields CDR1 SEHNR and CDR2 FQNEAQ (reference sequence). The CDR3 spells CASSFRSDSEKLFF. The DNA for the CDR3 is TGTGCCAGCAGCTTCCGATCCGACAGTGAAAAACTGTTTTTT.

The rearrangement joins TRBV18 to TRBJ1-1, with D possibly being TRBD1 (6 bases). Trimming cost V 2 bases and J 11 bases, with 12 bases left between them. The CDR3 has 12 residues. Germline CDR1 and CDR2: KGHSH and LQKENI. CDR3 residues: CASSPVSGDAFF. The CDR3 DNA reads TGTGCCAGCTCACCAGTCTCAGGGGACGCTTTCTTT.

A word on this clone: At the DNA level, this CDR3 is encoded by other sequences in the same sample as well. CDR3 bases: TGCGCCAGCAGCTTGGAGGGAGGGTCTGGAAACACCATATATTTT. It is translated as CASSLEGGSGNTIYF. This rearrangement joins TRBV5-1 to TRBJ1-3, with D unclear. Germline V gene lookup returns CDR1 SGHRS and CDR2 YFSETQ. Trimming shortened V by 0 bases and J by 1 base, and 8 bases separated the two germline ends. The CDR3 extends over 15 amino acids. Drawing the rest from reference TRBV5-1 and TRBJ1-3, the complete variable domain is KAGVTQTPRYLIKTRGQQVTLSCSPISGHRSVSWYQQTPGQGLQFLFEYFSETQRNKGNFPGRFSGRQFSNSRSEMNVSTLELGDSALYLCASSLEGGSGNTIYFGEGSWLTVV.

This clone was picked up one time. DNA of the CDR3: TGTGCCATCAGTGAGCCCCGGGGGGACCAAGAGACCCAGTACTTC. Translating it yields CAISEPRGDQETQYF. The chain combines TRBV10-3 with TRBJ2-5; TRBD2 matches at 7 bases. This CDR3 is built from 15 residues. The germline V gene has CDR1 ENHRY and CDR2 SYGVKD. V lost 2 bases to trimming and J lost 0 bases; unmatched junction nucleotides: 3.

This clone was seen once. The chain carries TRBV29-1 and TRBJ2-3; D unclear. This CDR3 spans 15 amino acids. CDR1 and CDR2 (germline): SQVTM, ANQGSEA. V was shortened by 4 bases and J by 0 bases, with 14 bases between the two germline ends. The CDR3 reads CSVGTGLSSTDTQYF. The CDR3 nucleotides read TGCAGCGTTGGAACCGGGCTTAGTAGCACAGATACGCAGTATTTT.

Remarks on this clone: The same CDR3 can be traced to other DNA sequences in this sample. The rearrangement links TRBV29-1 to TRBJ1-3; no definite D call. V lost 1 base and J lost 0, with 10 bases in between. There are 15 residues in the CDR3. CDR1 is SQVTM and CDR2 is ANQGSEA in the germline V gene. CDR3 sequence: CSVEARLSSGNTIYF. The CDR3 nucleotides read TGCAGCGTTGAAGCCAGATTGAGCTCTGGAAACACCATATATTTT.

The rearrangement uses TRBV4-1 and TRBJ1-5, with D uncertain. With 2 bases removed from V and 5 bases from J, the gap between germline ends came to 16 bases. The CDR3 has 16 amino acids. The V gene's germline CDR1 is MGHRA and CDR2 YSYEKL. CDR3: CASSQTVSGRYQPQHF. The CDR3 region has the DNA TGCGCCAGCAGCCAAACAGTCTCAGGTCGGTATCAGCCCCAGCATTTT.

The V and J genes are TRBV10-3 and TRBJ2-1, with a possible D match to TRBD2 (6 bases). This CDR3 is built from 13 residues. The V gene lost 10 bases and the J gene lost 9 bases, with 19 bases spanning the gap. Germline CDR1 and CDR2: ENHRY and SYGVKD. This chain's CDR3 is CATTSNPGVEQFF. The CDR3 region has the DNA TGTGCCACAACGAGTAACCCGGGAGTTGAGCAGTTCTTC.

CDR3 DNA: TGTGCCAGCAGCGTAGGAGGACTAGCGTGGGAGCAGTACTTC. Amino acids: CASSVGGLAWEQYF. The chain joins TRBV9 to TRBJ2-7; 9 bases fit TRBD2. V lost 0 bases and J lost 7; bases outside the gene matches: 5. Germline V gene sequence: CDR1 SGDLS, CDR2 YYNGEE. The CDR3 runs to 14 residues. Full variable domain (outside the CDR3, taken from reference TRBV9 and TRBJ2-7): DSGVTQTPKHLITATGQRVTLRCSPRSGDLSVYWYQQSLDQGLQFLIQYYNGEERAKGNILERFSAQQFPDLHSELNLSSLELGDSALYFCASSVGGLAWEQYFGPGTRLTVT.

The chain has TRBV10-3 and TRBJ2-2, with a possible D match to TRBD1 (5 bases). The CDR3 is 15 residues long. Germline V gene sequence: CDR1 ENHRY, CDR2 SYGVKD. The V end was cut by 3 bases, the J end by 2 bases, with 10 bases between. CDR3 in DNA: TGTGCCATCAGTGATTGGCAGGGTAACACCGGGGAGCTGTTTTTT. Translated: CAISDWQGNTGELFF.

The V gene is TRBV6-5, the J gene TRBJ1-5; 9 nucleotides agree with TRBD1. The length of the CDR3 is 15 residues. Trimming cost V 6 bases and J 9 bases; bases outside gene matches: 12. Germline assignment: CDR1 MNHEY and CDR2 SVGAGI. This CDR3 reads CASRKGTGIEGPQHF. The CDR3, as DNA: TGTGCCAGCAGAAAAGGGACAGGGATAGAGGGGCCCCAGCATTTT.

The gene calls are TRBV6-6 and TRBJ1-4, with D tentatively TRBD1 (6 bases). This CDR3 comprises 14 residues. V lost 5 bases to trimming and J lost 12 bases, with 19 bases between them. Germline V gene sequence: CDR1 MNHNY, CDR2 SVGAGI (reference sequence). CDR3 sequence: CASSTGSLLGELFF. The DNA of the CDR3 is TGTGCCAGCAGTACAGGGTCCCTTTTGGGGGAACTGTTTTTT.

The chain employs TRBV6-5 and TRBJ2-5; 7 nucleotides agree with TRBD2. The CDR3 sequence is 14 residues long. CDR1 is MNHEY and CDR2 is SVGAGI in the germline V gene. V shed 6 bases and J 5 bases; nucleotides not matched to a gene: 9. The CDR3 bases are TGTGCCAGCAGACGCCCGGGACTACCCGAGACCCAGTACTTC. Translated: CASRRPGLPETQYF.

CDR3 nucleotide sequence: TGTGCCAGCACGGCATCGAACACCGGGGAGCTGTTTTTT. Its protein product is CASTASNTGELFF. This chain uses TRBV13 with TRBJ2-2; no clear D. CDR1 and CDR2 from the germline V gene are PRHDT and FYEKMQ (reference sequence). Trimming left V 7 bases short and J 0 bases short, with 6 bases between. The CDR3 runs to 13 residues.

Turning to this clone: This CDR3 is also generated by other DNA sequences in the sample. The chain links TRBV18 to TRBJ1-1; D is unclear. This CDR3 spans 13 amino acids. Germline-derived CDR1 and CDR2 are KGHSH and LQKENI. V was pared by 2 bases and J by 2 bases, with 6 bases between. CDR3 coding DNA: TGTGCCAGCTCACCAGGACCAAACACTGAAGCTTTCTTT. It encodes CASSPGPNTEAFF.

This clone was recorded a few times. The V gene is TRBV5-1, the J gene TRBJ1-4, with 11 bases identical to TRBD1. The germline V gene has CDR1 SGHRS and CDR2 YFSETQ. Germline trimming cut 4 bases from V and 8 bases from J; bases unmatched to any gene: 4. This CDR3 has 14 residues. The CDR3 loop reads CASSRTGGREKLFF. The CDR3 DNA follows: TGCGCCAGCAGCCGGACAGGGGGCCGCGAAAAACTGTTTTTT.

As for this clone: Other DNA sequences of this sample code for an identical CDR3. The chain employs TRBV18 and TRBJ1-3; unclear D gene. Trimming took 3 bases from V and 2 from J, leaving 8 bases between them. Germline V gives CDR1 KGHSH, CDR2 LQKENI. The CDR3 runs 14 residues. The CDR3 nucleotides read TGTGCCAGCTCACCCCCCGGAGCTGGAAACACCATATATTTT. Translated, it gives CASSPPGAGNTIYF.

The chain has TRBV7-2 and TRBJ2-1; 8 positions match TRBD2. The CDR3 has 14 amino acids. The V gene's germline CDR1 is SGHTA and CDR2 FQGNSA. V lost 1 base to trimming and J lost 9 bases; unmatched junction nucleotides: 5. In DNA form, the CDR3 reads TGTGCCAGCAGCTTAGTTAGTCTAGCGGGTGAGCAGTTCTTC. Encoded protein: CASSLVSLAGEQFF.

V usage is TRBV25-1 and J usage is TRBJ1-1; D gene uncertain. The CDR3 sequence is 15 residues long. Trimming removed 6 bases from V and 0 bases from J, with 14 bases in between. The germline V gene encodes CDR1 MGHDK and CDR2 SYGVNS. The CDR3 spells CASSPRTVMNTEAFF. DNA for the CDR3: TGTGCCAGCAGCCCTAGGACGGTTATGAACACTGAAGCTTTCTTT.